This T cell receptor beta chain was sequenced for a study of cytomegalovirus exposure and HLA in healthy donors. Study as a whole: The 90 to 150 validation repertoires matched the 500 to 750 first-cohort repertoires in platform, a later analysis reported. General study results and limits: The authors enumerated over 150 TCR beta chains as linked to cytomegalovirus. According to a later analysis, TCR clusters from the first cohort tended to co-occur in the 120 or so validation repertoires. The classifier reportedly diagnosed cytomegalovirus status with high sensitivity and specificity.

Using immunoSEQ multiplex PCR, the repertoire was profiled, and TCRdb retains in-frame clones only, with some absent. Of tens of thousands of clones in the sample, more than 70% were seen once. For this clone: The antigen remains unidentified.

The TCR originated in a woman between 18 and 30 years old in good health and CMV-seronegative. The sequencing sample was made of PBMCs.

CDR3 in DNA: TGTGCCAGCAGCTTAGACCCCGCGGGGTACAATGAGCAGTTCTTC. Protein sequence: CASSLDPAGYNEQFF. The rearrangement links TRBV11-3 to TRBJ2-1; D may be TRBD2 (6 bases). The CDR3 covers 15 residues. Germline loops: CDR1 SGHNT, CDR2 YENEEA. V was pared by 0 bases and J by 4 bases, with 10 bases between.